These 23 T cell receptor beta chains were sequenced from one sample in a study of spatial heterogeneity in lung cancer. TCRdb fed the 5' RACE reads into MiXCR, producing one record per CDR3 protein. Of tens of thousands of distinct CDR3 sequences in the sample, 8% to 9% were seen once. Time point in this sample: sample taken at primary tumor resection. Whole RNA from tumor, nontumor lung or frozen PBMC was sequenced unsorted. Sequencing was performed on PBMCs, taken at surgery. The receptor source for this set is a female donor with early-stage non-small cell lung cancer.

This clonotype was detected many times. The chain recombines TRBV9 with TRBJ2-1, with TRBD1 matching over 7 bases. This CDR3 has 15 amino acids. J lost 4 bases, V lost 0 bases, and 4 bases had no gene match. The germline gives CDR1 SGDLS, CDR2 YYNGEE. DNA for the CDR3: TGTGCCAGCAGCGTAGCCCCGGGACAGTACAATGAGCAGTTCTTC. Translated: CASSVAPGQYNEQFF.

The chain has TRBV20-1 and TRBJ1-5; 9 positions agree with TRBD1. The CDR3 runs 17 residues. Looked up from germline, CDR1 is DFQATT and CDR2 is SNEGSKA (reference sequence). Trimming at V came to 1 base and at J to 3 bases, leaving 10 bases not matched to a gene. In DNA form, the CDR3 reads TGCAGTGCTAGAGTTCCGACAGGGGGAACAAACAATCAGCCCCAGCATTTT. This translates into CSARVPTGGTNNQPQHF.

As to this clonotype: Germline is not matched at one junction end, which may reflect a read error. The chain is built from TRBV14 and TRBJ1-1; no clear D. Germline lookup yields CDR1 SGHDN and CDR2 FVKESK. The CDR3 spans 11 residues. The CDR3 is CASGQNTEAFF. The CDR3 nucleotides read TGTGCCAGCGGCCAGAACACTGAAGCTTTCTTT.

This clonotype is labeled as medium-sized. This chain uses TRBV27 with TRBJ2-5; D uncertain. The CDR3 spans 11 residues. Trimming left V 10 bases short and J 6 bases short, with 12 bases between. Germline values: CDR1 MNHEY, CDR2 SMNVEV (reference sequence). CDR3 sequence: CATTLGKTQYF. The DNA for the CDR3 is TGTGCCACCACGCTGGGTAAGACCCAGTACTTC.

This clonotype came up many times. V gene TRBV4-1 combines with J gene TRBJ2-7; 8 bases are shared with TRBD1. V was pared by 2 bases and J by 2 bases, with 5 bases of the junction left unmatched. This CDR3 is built from 15 residues. Per germline, CDR1 MGHRA and CDR2 YSYEKL. CDR3 bases: TGCGCCAGCAGCCAACCGGACAGGGATCCCTACGAGCAGTACTTC. Protein product: CASSQPDRDPYEQYF.

This clonotype was seen only a few times. The gene calls are TRBV13 and TRBJ2-7; D might be TRBD1 (7 bases). Germline V gene data show CDR1 as PRHDT and CDR2 as FYEKMQ (reference sequence). This CDR3 has 17 amino acids. Trimming stripped 5 bases from V and 2 bases from J, with 22 bases between. The CDR3 bases are TGTGCCAGCAGCCCCCCCGGGGGCAGGGGGGTTACCTACGAGCAGTACTTC. This gives the protein CASSPPGGRGVTYEQYF.

This clonotype was seen ten or more times. This rearrangement joins TRBV12-3 or TRBV12-4 to TRBJ2-7, with 12 nucleotides matching TRBD2. This CDR3 is 15 amino acids long. With V trimmed by 5 bases and J by 2 bases, 4 bases remained unmatched. This CDR3 reads CASSVGLAGTYEQYF. The CDR3 region has the DNA TGTGCCAGCAGTGTAGGACTAGCGGGGACCTACGAGCAGTACTTC.

In its sample, this clonotype was seen many times. The chain combines TRBV7-9 with TRBJ2-2; 8 nucleotides line up with TRBD2. V dropped 2 bases and J dropped 0; count of bases not matched to a gene: 2. This CDR3 contains 16 residues. CDR1 is SEHNR and CDR2 is FQNEAQ in the germline V gene (reference sequence). CDR3 sequence reads: CASSLSAGANTGELFF. The DNA for the CDR3 is TGTGCCAGCAGCTTATCAGCGGGAGCGAACACCGGGGAGCTGTTTTTT.

This clonotype showed up just a few times. The genes are TRBV3-1 and TRBJ1-3; D is unresolved. Per germline, CDR1 LGHDT and CDR2 YNNKEL (reference sequence). The CDR3 extends over 14 amino acids. V was clipped by 7 bases and J by 8 bases, with 18 bases between them. CDR3 bases: TGTGCCAGCACCCCCACTGGCGTCGGGGACACCATATATTTT. Translated: CASTPTGVGDTIYF.

By frequency in the sample, this clonotype is medium-sized (0.01 to 0.1%). The rearrangement uses TRBV28 and TRBJ1-5; the D is unclear. V lost 3 bases, J lost 1 base, and 10 bases lay in between. The CDR3 sequence is 15 residues long. Per germline, CDR1 MDHEN and CDR2 SYDVKM. CDR3 sequence: CASSLVGVSNQPQHF. CDR3 in DNA: TGTGCCAGCAGTTTGGTTGGGGTCAGCAATCAGCCCCAGCATTTT.

Ten or more counts support this clonotype. This rearrangement joins TRBV5-6 to TRBJ1-1; TRBD1 agrees at 7 bases. The germline V gene has CDR1 SGHDT and CDR2 YYEEEE. The CDR3 has 14 amino acids. The V gene end was trimmed by 1 base and the J gene end by 5 bases; junction bases not matched to a gene: 5. The CDR3 reads CASSLPQGGTEAFF. DNA for the CDR3: TGTGCCAGCAGCTTGCCCCAGGGGGGGACTGAAGCTTTCTTT. The variable domain in full, with the rest retrieved from reference TRBV5-6 and TRBJ1-1, is DAGVTQSPTHLIKTRGQQVTLRCSPKSGHDTVSWYQQALGQGPQFIFQYYEEEERQRGNFPDRFSGHQFPNYSSELNVNALLLGDSALYLCASSLPQGGTEAFFGQGTRLTVV.

This clonotype was picked up many times. The gene calls are TRBV28 and TRBJ1-2; D is undetermined. This CDR3 comprises 12 residues. The V gene lost 2 bases and the J gene lost 8 bases, with 9 bases spanning the gap. Germline CDR1 is MDHEN and CDR2 is SYDVKM. The CDR3 loop is CASSLQAGGYTF. The DNA for the CDR3 is TGTGCCAGCAGTTTACAGGCCGGCGGCTACACCTTC.

This clonotype has only a few counts. The chain is built from TRBV19 and TRBJ2-6; weak D call: TRBD2 (5 bases). The CDR3 spans 15 residues. CDR1 is LNHDA, CDR2 SQIVND, per germline (reference sequence). V gave up 4 bases and J gave up 3 bases, with 10 bases separating them. The CDR3 coding sequence is TGTGCCAGTAGTACCCCGGGGAATGGGGCCAACGTCCTGACTTTC. Protein product: CASSTPGNGANVLTF.

This clonotype has a handful of counts. The V gene is TRBV2, the J gene TRBJ2-1; unclear D gene. Trimming stripped 10 bases from V and 0 bases from J, with 19 bases between. Germline CDR1 and CDR2: SNHLY and FYNNEI. The length of the CDR3 is 16 residues. DNA of the CDR3: TGTGCCACCCGCCCGATGACTCTCCGCTCCTACAATGAGCAGTTCTTC. Protein product: CATRPMTLRSYNEQFF. Full variable domain (rest looked up from reference TRBV2 and TRBJ2-1): EPEVTQTPSHQVTQMGQEVILRCVPISNHLYFYWYRQILGQKVEFLVSFYNNEISEKSEIFDDQFSVERPDGSNFTLKIRSTKLEDSAMYFCATRPMTLRSYNEQFFGPGTRLTVL.

The gene calls are TRBV11-2 and TRBJ1-2; D call uncertain. V dropped 5 bases and J dropped 4 bases, with 14 bases sitting between them. CDR3 length equals 14 residues. Germline loops: CDR1 SGHAT, CDR2 FQNNGV. DNA for the CDR3: TGTGCCAGCAGCCGCCCCGGGCCAGGCTATGGCTACACCTTC. It specifies CASSRPGPGYGYTF.

This clonotype has only a few counts. The chain carries TRBV20-1 and TRBJ2-7; 9 positions agree with TRBD2. The trim removed 6 bases at V and 7 bases at J, leaving 10 bases unmatched. CDR1 and CDR2 (germline): DFQATT, SNEGSKA (reference sequence). This CDR3 is built from 13 residues. The CDR3 loop is CSATTSGFREQYF. For the CDR3, the DNA is TGCAGTGCCACCACTAGCGGGTTTCGGGAGCAGTACTTC.

The chain employs TRBV6-5 and TRBJ1-5; D unclear. The CDR3 loop spans 15 amino acids. V dropped 0 bases and J dropped 4 bases, with 10 bases sitting between them. Germline CDR1 is MNHEY and CDR2 is SVGAGI. CDR3 nucleotides: TGTGCCAGCAGTTACTCGACGGCGGGGAATCAGCCCCAGCATTTT. Residues: CASSYSTAGNQPQHF.

Many counts were recorded for this clonotype. V gene TRBV29-1 combines with J gene TRBJ2-1; D is unclear. Trimming removed 2 bases from V and 0 bases from J, with 8 bases in between. The CDR3 is made up of 14 amino acids. The V gene's germline CDR1 is SQVTM and CDR2 ANQGSEA. CDR3 region: CSVEMVSSYNEQFF. In nucleotides, the CDR3 is TGCAGCGTTGAAATGGTTAGCTCCTACAATGAGCAGTTCTTC.

This clonotype has only a few counts. V gene TRBV3-1 combines with J gene TRBJ1-1, with a tentative D call TRBD1 (5 bases). Trimming took off 5 bases at V and 7 bases at J, with 14 bases between the two ends. Germline V CDR1 and CDR2: LGHDT, YNNKEL (reference sequence). The CDR3 loop spans 13 amino acids. The CDR3 is CASSTTGDGEAFF. CDR3 coding DNA: TGTGCCAGCAGCACCACAGGAGATGGTGAAGCTTTCTTT. Complete variable domain (other parts from reference TRBV3-1 and TRBJ1-1): DTAVSQTPKYLVTQMGNDKSIKCEQNLGHDTMYWYKQDSKKFLKIMFSYNNKELIINETVPNRFSPKSPDKAHLNLHINSLELGDSAVYFCASSTTGDGEAFFGQGTRLTVV.

This clonotype was counted only a few times. This CDR3 is CASSEDRAFYGYTF. In nucleotides, the CDR3 is TGTGCCAGCAGTGAGGACAGGGCATTTTATGGCTACACCTTC. The chain joins TRBV2 to TRBJ1-2; 8 bases match TRBD1. There are 14 residues in the CDR3. The germline gives CDR1 SNHLY, CDR2 FYNNEI. The V segment lost 3 bases and the J segment 5 bases; nucleotides outside the gene matches: 5.

The chain links TRBV29-1 to TRBJ1-1; D gene ambiguous. V gave up 6 bases and J gave up 5 bases, with 16 bases separating them. The germline CDR1 and CDR2 sequences are SQVTM and ANQGSEA. The CDR3 has 13 amino acids. CDR3 coding DNA: TGCAGCGTCACCCTAACGGCAAATACTGAAGCTTTCTTT. Translation gives CSVTLTANTEAFF.

In this sample, this clonotype turned up a few times. The chain employs TRBV12-3 or TRBV12-4 and TRBJ1-3; 7 bases agree with TRBD1. Trimming removed 6 bases from V and 10 bases from J; junction bases left unmatched: 9. The CDR3 runs 13 residues. The CDR3 bases are TGTGCCAGCAGCTCAGGGGGGCGCGCGACCATATATTTT. This encodes CASSSGGRATIYF.

The sample holds many counts of this clonotype. The chain joins TRBV20-1 to TRBJ2-7, with 12 positions matching TRBD1. Unmatched junction bases numbered 3, after V lost 2 bases and J lost 4 bases. Germline assignment: CDR1 DFQATT and CDR2 SNEGSKA (reference sequence). The CDR3 sequence is 14 residues long. The CDR3 DNA follows: TGCAGTGCTAGACCGGGACAGGGGGCTTACGAGCAGTACTTC. Translating gives CSARPGQGAYEQYF.